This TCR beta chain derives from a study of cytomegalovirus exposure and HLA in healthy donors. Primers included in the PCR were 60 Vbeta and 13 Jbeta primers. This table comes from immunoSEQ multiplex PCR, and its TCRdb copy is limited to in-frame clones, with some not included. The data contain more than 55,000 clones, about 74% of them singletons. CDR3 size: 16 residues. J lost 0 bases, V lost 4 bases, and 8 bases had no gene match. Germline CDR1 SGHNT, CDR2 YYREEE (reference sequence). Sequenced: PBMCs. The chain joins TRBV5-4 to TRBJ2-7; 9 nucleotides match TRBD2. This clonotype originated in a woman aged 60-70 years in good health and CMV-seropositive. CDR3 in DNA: TGTGCCAGCAGCCTGGGTAGAGCGGGGGGCTCCTACGAGCAGTACTTC. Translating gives CASSLGRAGGSYEQYF.